The rows below give T cell receptor beta chains drawn from one sample of a study of beta chain features in type 1 diabetes. Profiled with immunoSEQ multiplex PCR; TCRdb holds only in-frame clones, not every one. The sample comprises hundreds of thousands of clones, about an eighth of which are singletons, and less than 0.025% rests with the top ten. The sample consisted of naive CD4+ T cells from blood. Receptor source: a man aged 18 to 30 with type 1 diabetes. CDR3s include the opening cysteine and the closing phenylalanine or tryptophan. The D gene is left open where the match is weak. Some rows have no size entry. The others give once, few or many, or a class for an expanded clone.

>few|TRBJ1-1|.|TRBV29-1
CSAPWAKGPAEAFF
TGCAGCGCCCCATGGGCCAAGGGTCCCGCTGAAGCTTTCTTT
>few|TRBJ2-7|.|TRBV6-5
CASSDYEQYF
TGTGCCAGCAGTGACTACGAGCAGTACTTC
>few|TRBJ2-7|TRBD1|TRBV28
CASSSPTDRGHEQYF
TGTGCCAGCAGTTCCCCCACAGACAGGGGCCACGAGCAGTACTTC
>.|TRBJ1-2|.|TRBV28
CASSLLGSGYTF
TGTGCCAGCAGTTTATTAGGGAGTGGCTACACCTTC
>few|TRBJ1-1|.|TRBV5-6
CASRPLWGGDTVSEAFF
TGTGCCAGCAGACCACTCTGGGGGGGAGATACGGTATCTGAAGCTTTCTTT
>few|TRBJ2-7|TRBD1|TRBV5-4
CASSVLLGQGVYEQYF
TGTGCCAGCAGCGTGTTATTGGGACAGGGAGTTTACGAGCAGTACTTC
>.|TRBJ1-5|TRBD1|TRBV15
CATGTSGTGSNQPQHF
TGTGCCACGGGCACTTCAGGGACAGGGTCGAATCAGCCCCAGCATTTT
>few|TRBJ1-1|.|TRBV2
CASSIRVGTEAFF
TGTGCCAGCAGCATCAGGGTCGGGACTGAAGCTTTCTTT
>few|TRBJ1-2|.|TRBV27
CASSLYNGIYGYTF
TGTGCCAGCAGTTTATATAACGGGATCTATGGCTACACCTTC
>.|TRBJ2-7|.|TRBV4-1
CASSQDRGHRRDEQYF
TGCGCCAGCAGCCAAGATAGGGGACACCGGAGGGACGAGCAGTACTTC
>once|TRBJ2-5|.|TRBV15
CATSRDGGRETQYF
TGTGCCACCAGCAGAGATGGAGGGCGGGAGACCCAGTACTTC
>few|TRBJ1-6|.|TRBV28
CASSDRNNSPLHF
TGTGCCAGCAGTGACAGGAATAATTCACCCCTCCACTTT
>few|TRBJ1-4|.|TRBV5-1
CASSSNEGVNEKLFF
TGCGCCAGCAGCTCCAATGAGGGGGTTAATGAAAAACTGTTTTTT
>.|TRBJ2-7|.|TRBV18
CASSLRTLTYEQYF
TGTGCCAGCTCACTTAGGACATTAACCTACGAGCAGTACTTC
>.|TRBJ2-5|.|TRBV10-3
CAARARETQYF
TGTGCCGCCAGGGCCCGGGAGACCCAGTACTTC
>few|TRBJ1-2|TRBD1|TRBV7-9
CASSLEAGGSSYGYTF
TGTGCCAGCAGCTTAGAGGCAGGGGGCAGCAGCTATGGCTACACCTTC
>few|TRBJ1-1|.|TRBV18
CASSPTGNTEAFF
TGTGCCAGCTCACCAACCGGGAACACTGAAGCTTTCTTT
>.|TRBJ1-4|TRBD1|TRBV30
CAWSVTGQGDEKLFF
TGTGCCTGGAGTGTAACGGGACAGGGGGATGAAAAACTGTTTTTT
>few|TRBJ1-2|.|TRBV28
CASSYREEGYTF
TGTGCCAGCAGTTACAGGGAGGAGGGCTACACCTTC
>.|TRBJ2-3|.|TRBV29-1
CSVAWQGADTQYF
TGCAGCGTGGCGTGGCAGGGTGCAGATACGCAGTATTTT
>few|TRBJ1-1|.|TRBV29-1
CSVEQGIWTGITEAFF
TGCAGCGTTGAACAGGGGATTTGGACGGGGATAACTGAAGCTTTCTTT
>few|TRBJ1-1|.|TRBV18
CASSLGQGLDTEAFF
TGTGCCAGCTCACTGGGACAAGGGCTAGACACTGAAGCTTTCTTT
>few|TRBJ1-2|.|TRBV6-1
CAISVGGSRTRANYGYTF
TGTGCCATCAGTGTCGGCGGCAGCCGGACACGAGCTAACTATGGCTACACCTTC
>.|TRBJ2-3|TRBD2|TRBV6-5
CASSPGLAADTQYF
TGTGCCAGCAGCCCAGGACTAGCGGCAGATACGCAGTATTTT
>.|TRBJ2-1|.|TRBV6-1
CASSEADSQGYNEQFF
TGTGCCAGCAGTGAAGCCGACTCACAGGGTTACAATGAGCAGTTCTTC
>few|TRBJ1-6|TRBD1|TRBV6-5
CASSYSGQGNSPLHF
TGTGCCAGCAGTTACTCCGGACAGGGAAATTCACCCCTCCACTTT
>.|TRBJ2-7|TRBD1|TRBV29-1
CSVVHQDRGEYEQYF
TGCAGCGTTGTCCACCAGGACAGGGGGGAGTACGAGCAGTACTTC
>few|TRBJ2-1|TRBD2|TRBV5-1
CASTFLSGGINEQFF
TGCGCCAGTACCTTCCTTAGCGGGGGGATCAATGAGCAGTTCTTC
>few|TRBJ2-1|.|TRBV9
CASSVDGDEQFF
TGTGCCAGCAGCGTAGACGGCGATGAGCAGTTCTTC
>.|TRBJ1-1|.|TRBV12-5
CASGPLAGGAEAFF
TGTGCTAGTGGTCCACTGGCGGGTGGTGCTGAAGCTTTCTTT
>.|TRBJ1-4|.|TRBV9
CASSITSEKLFF
TGTGCCAGCAGCATCACGAGTGAAAAACTGTTTTTT
>.|TRBJ2-3|.|TRBV10-2
CASSDATSSTDTQYF
TGCGCCAGCAGTGATGCGACATCTAGCACAGATACGCAGTATTTT
>few|TRBJ1-2|.|TRBV30
CAWSDQRTPYGYTF
TGTGCCTGGAGTGACCAGCGGACTCCTTATGGCTACACCTTC
>.|TRBJ1-4|TRBD1|TRBV5-4
CASSLWTGNEKLFF
TGTGCCAGCAGCTTATGGACAGGAAATGAAAAACTGTTTTTT
>.|TRBJ1-6|.|TRBV9
CASSFSGKRGGSYNSPLHF
TGTGCCAGCAGCTTCTCAGGGAAAAGAGGAGGATCCTATAATTCACCCCTCCACTTT
>.|TRBJ1-1|TRBD1|TRBV2
CASTPTGRTEAFF
TGTGCCAGCACCCCGACAGGGAGGACTGAAGCTTTCTTT
>.|TRBJ2-4|TRBD2|TRBV27
CANLGLAGRLAKNIQYF
TGTGCCAACCTTGGTCTAGCGGGGAGATTAGCCAAAAACATTCAGTACTTC
>few|TRBJ1-5|.|TRBV7-2
CASSFSTFQPQHF
TGTGCCAGCAGCTTCTCGACCTTTCAGCCCCAGCATTTT
>few|TRBJ1-1|.|TRBV9
CASSVGPRGPEAFF
TGTGCCAGCAGCGTAGGCCCGAGAGGCCCTGAAGCTTTCTTT
>.|TRBJ1-2|TRBD1|TRBV18
CASSPVRGQGNGYTF
TGTGCCAGCTCACCCGTAAGGGGACAGGGGAATGGCTACACCTTC
>few|TRBJ2-7|.|TRBV29-1
CSVEWQGLREQYF
TGCAGCGTTGAATGGCAGGGGTTGAGGGAGCAGTACTTC
>few|TRBJ2-3|.|TRBV5-6
CASSLNTRTVTDTQYF
TGTGCCAGCAGCTTGAACACGAGGACTGTAACAGATACGCAGTATTTT
>.|TRBJ2-1|.|TRBV21-1
CATPSGGTDNEQFF
TGTGCCACCCCTAGCGGGGGGACCGACAATGAGCAGTTCTTC
>few|TRBJ2-3|TRBD2|TRBV4-1
CASSQEASGAPDTQYF
TGCGCCAGCAGCCAAGAGGCTAGCGGGGCCCCAGATACGCAGTATTTT
>.|TRBJ2-3|.|TRBV5-1
CASSLSGELDTQYF
TGCGCCAGCAGCTTGTCGGGGGAGCTAGATACGCAGTATTTT
>few|TRBJ1-6|TRBD1|TRBV5-1
CASSLPDRGSPLHF
TGCGCCAGCAGCTTGCCGGACAGGGGTTCACCCCTCCACTTT